This entry is about one TCR beta chain. Its cognate antigen is unknown. A read error may account for a junction end that differs from germline. The data belong to a study of T cell responses to AZD1222 COVID-19 vaccine. The V gene's germline CDR1 is DFQATT and CDR2 SNEGSKA (reference sequence). CDR3 length equals 11 residues. Study results and limitations: Baseline serology detected seropositivity in only six AZD1222 recipients. At 160-218 and 743-854, vaccine-associated CD4 TCRs were dominant, and they spanned spike. Unmutated variant regions are reportedly the target of nearly half of TCRs that are spike-specific.

Here immunoSEQ multiplex PCR was the method, and the copy in TCRdb shows in-frame clones only, minus some. The sample contains about 61,000 clones, about 87% of which appear only once. The sequence came from an adult in good health. The sample here was peripheral blood, taken on day 0 of AZD1222 vaccination. V is TRBV20-1 and J is TRBJ1-2; tentatively, D is TRBD1 (6 bases). CDR3 loop: CSARAGTGWDF. The CDR3 DNA follows: TGCAGTGCTAGAGCCGGAACAGGGTGGGACTTC.